Sequencing of this TCR beta chain was carried out in a study of T cell responses to AZD1222 COVID-19 vaccine. Turning to the study itself: Second doses were pooled across both intervals (about 4 or about 12 weeks). The study's findings and limits: No repertoire was sampled before or during the peak T cell response, only after it. Epitopes outside B.1.351 and B.1.1.7 mutated regions reportedly drew nearly half of spike TCRs.

The V end lost 9 bases, the J end lost 7 bases, and 10 bases lay between the germline ends. Germline assignment: CDR1 MDHEN and CDR2 SYDVKM. The CDR3 is 12 amino acids. Concerning this clone itself: As yet, its antigen is unknown.

Clones were sequenced by immunoSEQ multiplex PCR, and TCRdb holds only the in-frame ones, with some missing. Found here are around 100,000 clones, nearly 95% of them singletons; the top ten hold over 1.5%. The receptor was derived from an adult in good health. The sample here was peripheral blood, taken on day 0 of AZD1222 vaccination. The gene calls are TRBV28 and TRBJ1-6; D unresolved. CDR3 DNA sequence: TGTGCCAGTTCTGCAGGAAATTCACCCCTCCACTTT. Amino acids: CASSAGNSPLHF.